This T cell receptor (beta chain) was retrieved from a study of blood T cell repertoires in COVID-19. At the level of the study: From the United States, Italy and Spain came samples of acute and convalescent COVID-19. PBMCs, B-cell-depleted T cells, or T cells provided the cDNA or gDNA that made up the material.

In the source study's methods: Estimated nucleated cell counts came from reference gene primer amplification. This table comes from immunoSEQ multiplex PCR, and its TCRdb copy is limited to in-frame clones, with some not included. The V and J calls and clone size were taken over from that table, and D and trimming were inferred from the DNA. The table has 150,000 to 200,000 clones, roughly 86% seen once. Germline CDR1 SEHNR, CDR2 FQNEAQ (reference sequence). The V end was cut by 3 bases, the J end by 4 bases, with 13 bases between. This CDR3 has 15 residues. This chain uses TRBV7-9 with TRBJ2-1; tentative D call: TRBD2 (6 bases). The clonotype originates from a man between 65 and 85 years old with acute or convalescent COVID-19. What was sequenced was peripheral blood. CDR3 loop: CASSFAGLSYNEQFF. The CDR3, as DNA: TGTGCCAGCAGCTTTGCGGGACTTTCATACAATGAGCAGTTCTTC.